A selection of T cell receptor beta chains follows, all from one sample in a study of a mutant IDH1 vaccine in newly diagnosed glioma. Which antigens these TCRs recognize remains unknown. The data were produced by immunoSEQ multiplex PCR, yet TCRdb's version contains in-frame clones alone and is incomplete. The sample yields roughly 70,000 clones, around 84% seen once. The sequences come from PBMCs, collected from a glioma patient whose treatment included an IDH1 peptide vaccine. These receptors all stem from a woman between 45 and 65 years old with glioma. The CDR3 runs from the conserved cysteine through the conserved F or W. A D gene is named only where the DNA matches it firmly. Size is stated for part of the rows, as once, few or many counts, or as a class when the clone is expanded.

CDR3	DNA	J	D	V	size
CASRPTGAPGELFF	TGTGCCAGCAGACCTACAGGGGCGCCCGGGGAGCTGTTTTTT	TRBJ2-2	TRBD1	TRBV2	NA
CASSFGTSSGNTIYF	TGCGCCAGCAGCTTCGGGACGAGTTCTGGAAACACCATATATTTT	TRBJ1-3	NA	TRBV5-1	NA
CASSQDVVGDQPQHF	TGTGCCAGCAGCCAAGATGTTGTAGGTGATCAGCCCCAGCATTTT	TRBJ1-5	NA	TRBV4-2	NA
CASSQDWGSFYEQYF	TGCGCCAGCAGCCAAGATTGGGGTTCCTTCTACGAGCAGTACTTC	TRBJ2-7	NA	TRBV4-3	NA
CASTFDTYTGELFF	TGTGCCAGCACCTTTGACACGTACACCGGGGAGCTGTTTTTT	TRBJ2-2	NA	TRBV6-5	NA
CASSPGLAGGLNTGELFF	TGCGCCAGCAGCCCGGGACTAGCGGGGGGCCTGAACACCGGGGAGCTGTTTTTT	TRBJ2-2	TRBD2	TRBV4-1	NA
CASSSQGIRQPQHF	TGTGCCAGCAGTTCCCAAGGGATTCGGCAGCCCCAGCATTTT	TRBJ1-5	NA	TRBV27	NA
CASSGPRTDEAFF	TGTGCCAGCAGCGGACCGAGGACAGACGAAGCTTTCTTT	TRBJ1-1	NA	TRBV5-6	NA
CASSLNVPLYTEAFF	TGTGCCAGCAGTCTGAACGTGCCACTGTACACTGAAGCTTTCTTT	TRBJ1-1	NA	TRBV27	once
CASRDSHNQPQHF	TGTGCCAGCCGGGACAGCCATAATCAGCCCCAGCATTTT	TRBJ1-5	TRBD1	TRBV7-2	few
CASSTGGARTNEQFF	TGTGCCAGCAGTACCGGGGGGGCCCGCACCAATGAGCAGTTCTTC	TRBJ2-1	TRBD2	TRBV6-5	NA
CSIQGKLANYGYTF	TGCAGCATACAGGGAAAGTTAGCTAACTATGGCTACACCTTC	TRBJ1-2	NA	TRBV29-1	NA
CASNIGKGPEMNTEAFF	TGTGCCAGCAACATCGGTAAGGGACCCGAAATGAACACTGAAGCTTTCTTT	TRBJ1-1	NA	TRBV7-9	NA
CASSAGSAGAIYGYTF	TGTGCCAGCAGCGCAGGCTCGGCAGGGGCTATCTATGGCTACACCTTC	TRBJ1-2	NA	TRBV5-6	NA
CSARGSTEAFF	TGCAGCGCCCGGGGCTCCACTGAAGCTTTCTTT	TRBJ1-1	NA	TRBV29-1	NA
CASSIIGNDEQFF	TGTGCCAGTAGTATAATAGGCAACGATGAGCAGTTCTTC	TRBJ2-1	NA	TRBV19	NA
CASSLGQGLGTEAFF	TGTGCCAGCAGCCTAGGACAGGGTTTAGGCACTGAAGCTTTCTTT	TRBJ1-1	TRBD1	TRBV7-3	NA
CASSIPGQGSNQPQHF	TGTGCCAGTAGTATTCCGGGACAGGGTAGCAATCAGCCCCAGCATTTT	TRBJ1-5	TRBD1	TRBV19	NA
CASSLESGGTDTQYF	TGCGCCAGCAGCTTGGAGTCGGGGGGGACAGATACGCAGTATTTT	TRBJ2-3	TRBD2	TRBV5-1	NA
CASSAAWAYEQYF	TGTGCCAGCAGCGCGGCATGGGCCTACGAGCAGTACTTC	TRBJ2-7	NA	TRBV2	NA
CAWTVRPQETQYF	TGTGCCTGGACCGTACGTCCTCAAGAGACCCAGTACTTC	TRBJ2-5	NA	TRBV30	NA
CASSLGQSSYNEQFF	TGTGCCAGCTCACTGGGACAGAGCTCCTACAATGAGCAGTTCTTC	TRBJ2-1	TRBD1	TRBV18	once
CASSSQVGYEQYF	TGTGCCAGCAGCTCCCAGGTCGGCTACGAGCAGTACTTC	TRBJ2-7	NA	TRBV27	NA
CASSLGEGEQFF	TGCGCCAGCAGCCTGGGGGAAGGTGAGCAGTTCTTC	TRBJ2-1	NA	TRBV5-1	NA